This T cell receptor (beta chain) is from a study of blood T cell repertoires in COVID-19. The overall study: Whether acute or convalescent, the COVID-19 samples came from the United States, Italy and Spain. Sample material is recorded as cDNA or gDNA derived from T cells, B-cell-depleted T cells, or PBMCs.

TCRdb's table, derived via immunoSEQ multiplex PCR, lists solely in-frame clones and lacks some. This table has roughly 250,000 clones, roughly nine tenths appearing once. The sequence derives from a man aged 55 to 70 who had recovered from COVID-19. The sequenced sample consisted of peripheral blood.

The CDR3 DNA reads TGTGCCATCAGTGAGTGGGGGACTAGCTCCTACAATGAGCAGTTCTTC. Its protein is CAISEWGTSSYNEQFF. This chain joins TRBV10-3 and TRBJ2-1; TRBD2 matches at 8 bases. The CDR3 sequence is 16 residues long. Germline V gives CDR1 ENHRY, CDR2 SYGVKD. Unmatched junction bases numbered 2, after V lost 1 base and J lost 0 bases.